This T cell receptor beta chain was recorded in a study of T cells after yellow fever vaccination. Whole-study findings and limits: Most primary-vaccination clones reappeared after the booster (about 97% CD4, about 88% CD8).

MiXCR, run by TCRdb on the 5' RACE reads, gives a single entry per CDR3 protein. The table includes roughly 260,000 distinct CDR3 sequences, over 10% detected once. About this clonotype itself: Its target is unknown.

The CDR3 has 15 amino acids. Germline CDR1 is LNHDA and CDR2 is SQIVND (reference sequence). Deletions cut 4 bases from V and 5 bases from J, with 16 bases between. The input for sequencing was CD4+ T cells sorted from PBMCs, taken 45 days after the yellow fever booster vaccination. J is TRBJ2-3 and V is TRBV19; possibly TRBD2 for D (5 bases). The source of this sequence is a man aged 25 to 45 who received the YFV17D yellow fever vaccine. The CDR3 DNA reads as TGTGCCAGTAGTACGACTATGGGGTTAGGAGATACGCAGTATTTT. Protein sequence: CASSTTMGLGDTQYF.